This paragraph reports one TCR beta chain. Its specificity is not known. The table came from immunoSEQ multiplex PCR; TCRdb's copy has only in-frame clones and leaves some out. In the table there are tens of thousands of clones, around nine tenths of which are singletons. With baseline, cycle 4 day 1, and cycle 7 day 1 as timepoints, blood was sampled. Looked up from germline, CDR1 is MNHEY and CDR2 is SMNVEV (reference sequence). Germline trimming cut 4 bases from V and 6 bases from J; bases unmatched to any gene: 11. CDR3 length: 17 amino acids. This record belongs to a study of OX40 agonist ivuxolimab in advanced cancers. Study-wide background: 30% to 40% of patients had received prior checkpoint inhibitor therapy.

Study-wide results and limits: CD4+ and CD8+ blood T cells expanded clonally by week 6 at 0.1 to 3.0 mg/kg.

This TCR came from an adult with an advanced solid tumor such as melanoma, head and neck, liver or kidney cancer. The chain recombines TRBV27 with TRBJ2-1, with 11 bases matching TRBD2. Sequenced material: CD4+ or CD8+ T cells sorted from blood, taken in a trial of the OX40 agonist ivuxolimab. The CDR3 DNA reads TGTGCCAGCAGTTCCCGTTTCCTAGCGGGGGGTACCAATGAGCAGTTCTTC. This sequence encodes CASSSRFLAGGTNEQFF.